A selection of T cell receptor beta chains follows, all from one sample in a study of Graves' ophthalmopathy and Graves' hyperthyroidism. TCRdb processed the multiplex PCR reads anew with MiXCR; each CDR3 protein has one entry. In the table there are 200,000 to 250,000 distinct CDR3 sequences, 20% to 25% of which are singletons. Sequenced material: peripheral blood. The receptors were sampled from a woman in her forties or fifties with Graves' ophthalmopathy. The CDR3 runs from the conserved cysteine through the conserved F or W. The D gene is left open where the match is weak. Expanded clones get a size class; other rows say once, few or many, or leave the size out.

v_call: TRBV6-1
j_call: TRBJ2-4
clone_size: NA
d_call: NA
cdr3_nt: TGTGCCAGCAGTGAAGGACACACCCTAGCCAAAAACATTCAGTACTTC
cdr3_aa: CASSEGHTLAKNIQYF

v_call: TRBV28
j_call: TRBJ1-2
clone_size: many
d_call: NA
cdr3_nt: TGTGCCAGCAGTCTATATTTGCCCGGGACAACTAACTATGGCTACACCTTC
cdr3_aa: CASSLYLPGTTNYGYTF

v_call: TRBV29-1
j_call: TRBJ2-1
clone_size: many
d_call: NA
cdr3_nt: TGCAGCGTCTGGGACCCGGCGGGCAATGAGCAGTTCTTC
cdr3_aa: CSVWDPAGNEQFF

v_call: TRBV20-1
j_call: TRBJ2-7
clone_size: NA
d_call: NA
cdr3_nt: TGCAGTGCTAGGCTTGGGCGCGAGCAGTACTTC
cdr3_aa: CSARLGREQYF

v_call: TRBV10-2
j_call: TRBJ1-2
clone_size: many
d_call: NA
cdr3_nt: TGCGCCAGCAGTGAGTCGGCCGGGGGTGGCTACACCTTC
cdr3_aa: CASSESAGGGYTF

v_call: TRBV6-5
j_call: TRBJ2-7
clone_size: many
d_call: TRBD2
cdr3_nt: TGTGCCAGCAGTTACTCGGTAGGGAGGGAGCGCTACGAGCAGTACTTC
cdr3_aa: CASSYSVGRERYEQYF

v_call: TRBV2
j_call: TRBJ2-7
clone_size: many
d_call: TRBD2
cdr3_nt: TGTGCCAGCCGATCCATGGGACTAGCGGGGGTATACGAGCAGTACTTC
cdr3_aa: CASRSMGLAGVYEQYF

v_call: TRBV4-1
j_call: TRBJ1-5
clone_size: many
d_call: TRBD1
cdr3_nt: TGCGCCAGCAGCTCACGGGACAGGGACAATCAGCCCCAGCATTTT
cdr3_aa: CASSSRDRDNQPQHF

v_call: TRBV12-5
j_call: TRBJ1-1
clone_size: many
d_call: NA
cdr3_nt: TGTGCTAGTGGTTTGGTTGGACCCGCGGGAAACACTGAAGCTTTCTTT
cdr3_aa: CASGLVGPAGNTEAFF

v_call: TRBV6-1
j_call: TRBJ2-2
clone_size: many
d_call: NA
cdr3_nt: TGTGCCAGCAGTGTAGAGCCGGTTGCCGGGGAGCTGTTTTTT
cdr3_aa: CASSVEPVAGELFF

v_call: TRBV19
j_call: TRBJ1-5
clone_size: many
d_call: NA
cdr3_nt: TGTGCCAGTAGTAAGTGGACAGACTCCAATCAGCCCCAGCATTTT
cdr3_aa: CASSKWTDSNQPQHF

v_call: TRBV6-1
j_call: TRBJ2-5
clone_size: NA
d_call: NA
cdr3_nt: TGTGCCAGCAGCCGGGACAACTACGAAGAGACCCAGTACTTC
cdr3_aa: CASSRDNYEETQYF

v_call: TRBV20-1
j_call: TRBJ2-7
clone_size: few
d_call: TRBD1
cdr3_nt: TGCAGTGCTCCTTTGACAGGGGGATACGAGCAGTACTTC
cdr3_aa: CSAPLTGGYEQYF

v_call: TRBV6-1
j_call: TRBJ1-3
clone_size: few
d_call: TRBD1
cdr3_nt: TGTGCCAGCAGTCCTATGACAGGGGGCAGAAACACCATATATTTT
cdr3_aa: CASSPMTGGRNTIYF

v_call: TRBV7-2
j_call: TRBJ2-7
clone_size: once
d_call: NA
cdr3_nt: TGTGCCAGCAGCTTAGAAATGGCCTACGAGCAGTACTTC
cdr3_aa: CASSLEMAYEQYF

v_call: TRBV12-3/TRBV12-4
j_call: TRBJ1-2
clone_size: NA
d_call: NA
cdr3_nt: TGTGCCAGCACCGTCGGATTTAACTATGGCTACATCTTC
cdr3_aa: CASTVGFNYGYIF

v_call: TRBV18
j_call: TRBJ2-3
clone_size: NA
d_call: TRBD2
cdr3_nt: TGTGCCAGCTCCCCTAGCGGGAGGGCAGATACGCAGTATTTT
cdr3_aa: CASSPSGRADTQYF

v_call: TRBV28
j_call: TRBJ2-2
clone_size: many
d_call: TRBD1
cdr3_nt: TGTGCCAGCAGTGCCAGGGGGCCACGTAACACCGGGGAGCTGTTTTTT
cdr3_aa: CASSARGPRNTGELFF

v_call: TRBV27
j_call: TRBJ1-5
clone_size: many
d_call: TRBD1
cdr3_nt: TGTGCCAGCAGTTTACGCGGGGGACAGAGGCAGCCCCAGCATTTT
cdr3_aa: CASSLRGGQRQPQHF

v_call: TRBV5-1
j_call: TRBJ2-5
clone_size: NA
d_call: NA
cdr3_nt: TGCGCCAGCAGCCGAGCGGCCGACCCCCGGGAGACCCAGTACTTC
cdr3_aa: CASSRAADPRETQYF

v_call: TRBV12-3/TRBV12-4
j_call: TRBJ1-2
clone_size: NA
d_call: TRBD1
cdr3_nt: TGTGCCAGCAGTTTATCAACAGGGGAAGGCTATGGCTACACCTTC
cdr3_aa: CASSLSTGEGYGYTF

v_call: TRBV6-5
j_call: TRBJ2-7
clone_size: many
d_call: TRBD1
cdr3_nt: TGTGCCAGCAGTCGGGACAGGGAGGACTACGAGCAGTACTTC
cdr3_aa: CASSRDREDYEQYF

v_call: TRBV7-9
j_call: TRBJ1-2
clone_size: many
d_call: NA
cdr3_nt: TGTGCCAGCAGCTTAGGATGGGACTATGGCTACACCTTC
cdr3_aa: CASSLGWDYGYTF

v_call: TRBV7-2
j_call: TRBJ2-3
clone_size: many
d_call: NA
cdr3_nt: TGTGCCAGCAGCTTCCCGGGCGGTTGGGATACGCAGTATTTT
cdr3_aa: CASSFPGGWDTQYF

v_call: TRBV30
j_call: TRBJ2-5
clone_size: many
d_call: TRBD2
cdr3_nt: TGTGCCTGGAGCACGACTAGCGGGAGGGCCCTCCCCGATGCAGAGACCCAGTACTTC
cdr3_aa: CAWSTTSGRALPDAETQYF

v_call: TRBV6-5
j_call: TRBJ1-1
clone_size: NA
d_call: NA
cdr3_nt: TGTGCCAGCAGTTACAGAAGGGGGAACACTGAAGCTTTCTTT
cdr3_aa: CASSYRRGNTEAFF

v_call: TRBV7-8
j_call: TRBJ1-1
clone_size: many
d_call: NA
cdr3_nt: TGTGCCAGCAGTTTTCGAGGGAATCAGGGCACTGAAGCTTTCTTT
cdr3_aa: CASSFRGNQGTEAFF

v_call: TRBV6-1
j_call: TRBJ1-2
clone_size: many
d_call: NA
cdr3_nt: TGTGCCAGCGGTGGGAGAGCTAACTATGGCTACACCTTC
cdr3_aa: CASGGRANYGYTF

v_call: TRBV10-3
j_call: TRBJ1-5
clone_size: many
d_call: NA
cdr3_nt: TGTGCCATCAGGGGAGACGGAAATAGCAATCAGCCCCAGCATTTT
cdr3_aa: CAIRGDGNSNQPQHF

v_call: TRBV12-3/TRBV12-4
j_call: TRBJ2-1
clone_size: NA
d_call: NA
cdr3_nt: TGTGCCAGCAGACAGGGTTCGGGTGAGCAGTTCTTC
cdr3_aa: CASRQGSGEQFF

v_call: TRBV2
j_call: TRBJ2-2
clone_size: many
d_call: NA
cdr3_nt: TGTGCCAGCCAACTGACCCTTTGGGCGGGCACCGGGGAGCTGTTTTTT
cdr3_aa: CASQLTLWAGTGELFF

v_call: TRBV12-3/TRBV12-4
j_call: TRBJ2-7
clone_size: many
d_call: NA
cdr3_nt: TGTGCCAGCAGTTTAAAGGGGCCCTACGAGCAGTACTTC
cdr3_aa: CASSLKGPYEQYF

v_call: TRBV12-3/TRBV12-4
j_call: TRBJ2-5
clone_size: many
d_call: NA
cdr3_nt: TGTGCCAGCACCCGTACAGGGACCCTTTCCCAGTACTTC
cdr3_aa: CASTRTGTLSQYF